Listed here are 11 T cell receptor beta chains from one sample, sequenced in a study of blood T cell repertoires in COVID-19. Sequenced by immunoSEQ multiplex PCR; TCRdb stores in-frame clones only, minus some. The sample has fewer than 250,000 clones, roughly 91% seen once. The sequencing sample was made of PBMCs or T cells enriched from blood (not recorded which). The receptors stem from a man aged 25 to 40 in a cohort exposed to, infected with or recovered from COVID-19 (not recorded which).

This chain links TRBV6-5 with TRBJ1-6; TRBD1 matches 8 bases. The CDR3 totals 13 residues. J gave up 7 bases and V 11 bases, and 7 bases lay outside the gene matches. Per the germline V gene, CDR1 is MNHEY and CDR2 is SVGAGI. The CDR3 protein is CAVKRQGNSPLHF. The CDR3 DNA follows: TGTGCCGTCAAACGACAGGGGAATTCACCCCTCCACTTT.

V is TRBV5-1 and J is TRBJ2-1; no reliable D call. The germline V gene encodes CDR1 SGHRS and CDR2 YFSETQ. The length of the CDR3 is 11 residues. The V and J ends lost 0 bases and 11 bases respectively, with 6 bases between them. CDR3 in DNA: TGCGCCAGCAGCTTGGCCGCGAAGCAGTTCTTC. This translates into CASSLAAKQFF.

The CDR3 region is CASSALQGAGETQYF. DNA for the CDR3: TGTGCCAGCAGCGCGTTGCAAGGGGCGGGGGAGACCCAGTACTTC. This chain links TRBV7-3 with TRBJ2-5; a possible D gene is TRBD2 (6 bases). Germline-derived CDR1 and CDR2 are SGHTA and FQGTGA. CDR3 length equals 15 residues. Trimming left V 5 bases short and J 5 bases short, with 18 bases between.

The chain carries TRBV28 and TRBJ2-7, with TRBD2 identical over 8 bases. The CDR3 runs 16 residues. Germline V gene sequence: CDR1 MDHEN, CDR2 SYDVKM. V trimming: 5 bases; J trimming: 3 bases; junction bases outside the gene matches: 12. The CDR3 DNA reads TGTGCCAGCAGTCTCCTTGCCGGGACTAGTGGCTACGAGCAGTACTTC. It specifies CASSLLAGTSGYEQYF.

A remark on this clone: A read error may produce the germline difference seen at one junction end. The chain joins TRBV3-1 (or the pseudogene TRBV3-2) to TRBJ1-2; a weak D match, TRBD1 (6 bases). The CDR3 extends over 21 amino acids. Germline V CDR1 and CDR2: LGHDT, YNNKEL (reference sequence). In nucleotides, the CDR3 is TGTGCCGGCAGCCAAGTTAGGGGCACAGGCTGGAAAGGGGCAGGGGTTGGTGGCTACACCTTC. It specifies CAGSQVRGTGWKGAGVGGYTF.

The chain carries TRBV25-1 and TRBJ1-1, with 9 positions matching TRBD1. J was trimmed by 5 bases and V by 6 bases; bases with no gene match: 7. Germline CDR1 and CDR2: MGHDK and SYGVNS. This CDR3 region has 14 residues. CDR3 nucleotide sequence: TGTGCCAGCAGCTCAACAGGGGGCGGGACTGAAGCTTTCTTT. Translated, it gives CASSSTGGGTEAFF.

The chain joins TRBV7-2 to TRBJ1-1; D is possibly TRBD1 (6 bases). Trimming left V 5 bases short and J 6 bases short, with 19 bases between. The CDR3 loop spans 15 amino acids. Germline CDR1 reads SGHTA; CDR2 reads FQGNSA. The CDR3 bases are TGTGCCAGCAGCACCGAGGGACGGGGGGGCGCTGAAGCTTTCTTT. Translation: CASSTEGRGGAEAFF.

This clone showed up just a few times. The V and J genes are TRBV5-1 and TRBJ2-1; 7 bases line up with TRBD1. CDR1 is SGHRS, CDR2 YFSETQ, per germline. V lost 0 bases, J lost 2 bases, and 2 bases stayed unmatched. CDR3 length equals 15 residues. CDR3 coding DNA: TGCGCCAGCAGCTTGGAGGGGGCCACCTACAATGAGCAGTTCTTC. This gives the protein CASSLEGATYNEQFF.

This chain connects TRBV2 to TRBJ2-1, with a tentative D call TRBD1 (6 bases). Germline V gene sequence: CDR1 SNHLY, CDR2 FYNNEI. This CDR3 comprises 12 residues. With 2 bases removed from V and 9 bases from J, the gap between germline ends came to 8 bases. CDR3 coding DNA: TGTGCCAGCAGTGAAAACAGGGTTGAGCAGTTCTTC. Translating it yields CASSENRVEQFF.

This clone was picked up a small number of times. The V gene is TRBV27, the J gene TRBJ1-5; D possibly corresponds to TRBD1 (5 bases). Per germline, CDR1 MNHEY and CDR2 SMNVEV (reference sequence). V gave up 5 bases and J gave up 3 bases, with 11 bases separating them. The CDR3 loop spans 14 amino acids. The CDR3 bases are TGTGCCAGCAGTCGGACACTGACCAATCAGCCCCAGCATTTT. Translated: CASSRTLTNQPQHF.

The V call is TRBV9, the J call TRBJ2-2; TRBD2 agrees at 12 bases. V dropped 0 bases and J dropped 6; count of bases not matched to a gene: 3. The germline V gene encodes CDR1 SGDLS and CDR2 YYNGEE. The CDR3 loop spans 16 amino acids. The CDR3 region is CASSVGTSGISGELFF. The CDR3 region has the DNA TGTGCCAGCAGCGTAGGGACTAGCGGGATTTCCGGGGAGCTGTTTTTT.